What follows are 16 T cell receptor beta chains derived from one specimen sequenced in a study of regulatory T cells in long-lasting Graves disease. CDR3 regions were amplified by Arm-PCR using iRepertoire HTBI primers to build TCR beta libraries. One entry per CDR3 protein results from TCRdb running MiXCR on the multiplex PCR reads. The data contain roughly 300,000 distinct CDR3 sequences, roughly a fifth of them singletons. Time point given: persistent/refractory GD, antithyroid drugs over 5 years with positive TRAb. Researchers made the TCR library from RNA that was extracted from PBMCs. Sequenced here: peripheral blood mononuclear cells (PBMCs), sampled when the disease was refractory, from a patient treated with antithyroid drugs. The source of these receptors is a female donor with Graves disease.

This clonotype was recorded at least ten times. The J gene is TRBJ1-5, the V gene TRBV6-1; D is undetermined. This CDR3 contains 13 residues. Trimming took 7 bases from V and 3 from J, leaving 10 bases between them. CDR1 is MNHNS, CDR2 SASEGT, per germline. The CDR3, as DNA: TGTGCCAGCATAAGAACGCCCAATCAGCCCCAGCATTTT. Protein sequence: CASIRTPNQPQHF.

This clonotype occurred a few times. The V and J genes are TRBV7-3 and TRBJ2-5; maybe TRBD2 (6 bases). Germline V gene data show CDR1 as SGHTA and CDR2 as FQGTGA. Deletions cut 5 bases from V and 0 bases from J, with 13 bases between. The CDR3 is 15 residues long. The CDR3 bases are TGTGCCAGCAGCGCTGGGACTCTATACCAAGAGACCCAGTACTTC. This sequence encodes CASSAGTLYQETQYF.

This clonotype was counted ten times or more. The V gene is TRBV11-2, the J gene TRBJ2-7, with TRBD2 as a possible D gene (5 bases). There are 12 residues in the CDR3. The germline V gene encodes CDR1 SGHAT and CDR2 FQNNGV. Trimming removed 0 bases from V and 5 bases from J, with 5 bases in between. DNA of the CDR3: TGTGCCAGCAGCTTAGAAGCGGACGAGCAGTACTTC. Translated: CASSLEADEQYF.

This chain joins TRBV30 and TRBJ1-5, with a tentative D call TRBD1 (5 bases). Germline V CDR1 and CDR2: GTSNPN, SVGIG (reference sequence). This CDR3 is 16 amino acids long. The ends were cut back, 2 bases at V and 5 bases at J, with 19 bases in the middle. CDR3 protein: CAWSKPPTGPHQPQHF. As DNA, the CDR3 is TGTGCCTGGAGTAAACCTCCAACAGGTCCCCATCAGCCCCAGCATTTT.

The chain links TRBV9 to TRBJ2-5; D remains ambiguous. Germline V gives CDR1 SGDLS, CDR2 YYNGEE. V lost 0 bases and J lost 1, with 4 bases in between. CDR3 length equals 13 residues. The DNA of the CDR3 is TGTGCCAGCAGCGTAGAGACCCAAGAGACCCAGTACTTC. Translated, it gives CASSVETQETQYF.

The genes are TRBV7-2 and TRBJ2-7; TRBD2 agrees at 13 bases. The germline V gene has CDR1 SGHTA and CDR2 FQGNSA. V lost 5 bases to trimming and J lost 2 bases; unmatched junction nucleotides: 6. The CDR3 runs 16 residues. The CDR3 region is CASSLVGLAGAYEQYF. The CDR3 DNA reads TGTGCCAGCAGCCTAGTAGGACTAGCGGGAGCCTACGAGCAGTACTTC. Looking up the rest from reference TRBV7-2 and TRBJ2-7 gives the full variable domain: GAGVSQSPSNKVTEKGKDVELRCDPISGHTALYWYRQSLGQGLEFLIYFQGNSAPDKSGLPSDRFSAERTGGSVSTLTIQRTQQEDSAVYLCASSLVGLAGAYEQYFGPGTRLTVT.

This clonotype was picked up many times. The chain links TRBV28 to TRBJ1-2; D possibly corresponds to TRBD1 (5 bases). This CDR3 is built from 17 residues. Germline V CDR1 and CDR2: MDHEN, SYDVKM. V was shortened by 7 bases and J by 4 bases, with 25 bases between the two germline ends. CDR3 nucleotide sequence: TGTGCCAGCACCGGGGCCTACTCGCCAGGATCCTCCTATGGCTACACCTTC. This sequence encodes CASTGAYSPGSSYGYTF.

This clonotype was counted at least ten times. V gene TRBV12-3 or TRBV12-4 combines with J gene TRBJ2-2; no clear D. Trimming pared 3 bases from V and 6 bases from J, leaving 5 bases between. This CDR3 is 12 amino acids long. CDR3 in amino acids: CASSFIAGELFF. The CDR3 nucleotides read TGTGCCAGCAGTTTCATAGCCGGGGAGCTGTTTTTT.

V gene TRBV7-2 combines with J gene TRBJ2-1; D is unclear. The ends were cut back, 3 bases at V and 4 bases at J, with 10 bases in the middle. The CDR3 has 14 amino acids. Germline V lookup: CDR1 SGHTA, CDR2 FQGNSA. CDR3 sequence: CASSFGMGYNEQFF. CDR3 DNA: TGTGCCAGCAGCTTTGGAATGGGGTACAATGAGCAGTTCTTC.

The sample holds one count of this clonotype. This chain uses TRBV28 with TRBJ2-5; 9 bases fit TRBD1. Judging by the DNA end, TRBJ2-1 fits better; the J call may be wrong. Per the germline V gene, CDR1 is MDHEN and CDR2 is SYDVKM. The CDR3 length is 14 residues. The CDR3 DNA sequence: TGTGCCAGCAGTTTGCTACAGGGGGCTGATGAGCAGTTCTTC. This sequence encodes CASSLLQGADEQFF.

This clonotype showed up just a few times. The chain has TRBV19 and TRBJ1-2; TRBD1 agrees at 9 bases. The CDR3 is 15 residues long. J was trimmed by 8 bases and V by 9 bases; bases with no gene match: 16. Germline CDR1 is LNHDA and CDR2 is SQIVND (reference sequence). Here the CDR3 DNA reads TGTGCCAGCACCGGGACAGGGAACTATTTGGGGGGCTACACCTTC. Protein sequence: CASTGTGNYLGGYTF.

This clonotype was counted many times. The J gene is TRBJ2-4, the V gene TRBV15; D is perhaps TRBD1 (5 bases). Trimming took 3 bases from V and 6 from J, leaving 12 bases between them. Germline V CDR1 and CDR2: LNHNV, YYDKDF (reference sequence). The CDR3 totals 14 residues. Written as DNA, the CDR3 is TGTGCCACCAGCAGCCAGGGTAGTGGAAACATTCAGTACTTC. This translates into CATSSQGSGNIQYF. Full variable domain (remainder filled in from reference TRBV15 and TRBJ2-4): DAMVIQNPRYQVTQFGKPVTLSCSQTLNHNVMYWYQQKSSQAPKLLFHYYDKDFNNEADTPDNFQSRRPNTSFCFLDIRSPGLGDTAMYLCATSSQGSGNIQYFGAGTRLSVL.

This clonotype was detected many times. The chain uses TRBV18 and TRBJ2-5; D call uncertain. Trimming removed 2 bases from V and 5 bases from J, with 9 bases in between. This CDR3 has 13 residues. Germline V gene data show CDR1 as KGHSH and CDR2 as LQKENI. The CDR3, as DNA: TGTGCCAGCTCACCAAGGAGATCCGAGACCCAGTACTTC. Translation gives CASSPRRSETQYF.

The genes are TRBV7-6 and TRBJ2-6; possibly TRBD2 for D (5 bases). The CDR3 is 17 residues long. The germline CDR1 and CDR2 sequences are SGHVS and FNYEAQ. V was trimmed by 5 bases and J by 0 bases, leaving 14 bases between them. CDR3: CASSLIGGISGANVLTF. The CDR3 bases are TGTGCCAGCAGCCTAATAGGAGGTATCTCTGGGGCCAACGTCCTGACTTTC.

In this sample, this clonotype turned up many times. V is TRBV12-3 or TRBV12-4 and J is TRBJ1-5; D gene unclear. The CDR3 runs 13 residues. Trimming removed 5 bases at V and 4 bases at J, with 9 bases between. The CDR3 region has the DNA TGTGCCAGCAGTCGGACGGAGAATCAGCCCCAGCATTTT. Encoded protein: CASSRTENQPQHF.

This clonotype was counted between two and nine times. The rearrangement links TRBV12-3 or TRBV12-4 to TRBJ2-7; D call uncertain. This CDR3 comprises 12 residues. Trimming took off 5 bases at V and 6 bases at J, with 11 bases between the two ends. CDR3 amino acids: CASSRTLIEQYF. In nucleotides, the CDR3 is TGTGCCAGCAGTCGAACCCTAATCGAGCAGTACTTC.